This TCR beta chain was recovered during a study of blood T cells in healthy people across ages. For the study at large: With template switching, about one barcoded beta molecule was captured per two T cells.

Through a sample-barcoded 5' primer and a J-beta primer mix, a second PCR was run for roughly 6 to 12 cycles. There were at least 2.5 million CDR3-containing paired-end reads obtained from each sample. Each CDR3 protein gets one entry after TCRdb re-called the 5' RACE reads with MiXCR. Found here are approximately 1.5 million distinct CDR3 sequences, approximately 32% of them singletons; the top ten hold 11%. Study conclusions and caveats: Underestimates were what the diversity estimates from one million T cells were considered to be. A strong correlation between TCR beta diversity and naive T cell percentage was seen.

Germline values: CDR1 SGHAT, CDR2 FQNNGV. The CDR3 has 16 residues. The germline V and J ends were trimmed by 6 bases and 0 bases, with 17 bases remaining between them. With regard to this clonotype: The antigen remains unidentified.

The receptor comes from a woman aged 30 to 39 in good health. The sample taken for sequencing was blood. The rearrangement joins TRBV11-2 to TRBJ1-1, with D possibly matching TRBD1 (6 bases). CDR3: CASRYHRVGMNTEAFF. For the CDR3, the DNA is TGTGCCAGCAGGTATCACAGGGTTGGGATGAACACTGAAGCTTTCTTT.